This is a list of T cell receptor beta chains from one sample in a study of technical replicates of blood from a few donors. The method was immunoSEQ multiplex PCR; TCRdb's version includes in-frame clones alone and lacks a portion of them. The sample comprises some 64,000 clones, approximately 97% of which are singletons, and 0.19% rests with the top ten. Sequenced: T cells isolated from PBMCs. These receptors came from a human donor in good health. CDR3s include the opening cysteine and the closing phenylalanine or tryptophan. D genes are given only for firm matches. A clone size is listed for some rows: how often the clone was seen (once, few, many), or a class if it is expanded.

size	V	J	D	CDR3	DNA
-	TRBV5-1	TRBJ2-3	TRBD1	CASSTEGTGGINTQYF	TGCGCCAGCAGCACCGAAGGGACAGGGGGCATAAATACGCAGTATTTT
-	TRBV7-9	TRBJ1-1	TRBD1	CASSLGDREVGTEAFF	TGTGCCAGCAGCTTAGGGGACAGGGAGGTAGGCACTGAAGCTTTCTTT
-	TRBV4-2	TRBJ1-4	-	CASSLGGPNEKLFF	TGTGCCAGCAGCCTCGGAGGCCCTAATGAAAAACTGTTTTTT
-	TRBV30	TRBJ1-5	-	CAWSVSLANQPQHF	TGTGCCTGGAGTGTTAGTTTAGCGAATCAGCCCCAGCATTTT
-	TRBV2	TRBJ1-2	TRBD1	CASRRDRGDYGYTF	TGTGCCAGCAGACGGGACAGGGGAGACTATGGCTACACCTTC
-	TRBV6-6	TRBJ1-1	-	CASSDAVDTGF	TGTGCCAGCAGTGACGCGGTAGATACGGGATTT
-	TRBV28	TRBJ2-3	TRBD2	CASSLGTSGRLSTDTQYF	TGTGCCAGCAGTTTAGGGACTAGCGGGAGGCTGAGCACAGATACGCAGTATTTT
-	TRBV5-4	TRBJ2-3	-	CASSPPSGWKTDTQYF	TGTGCCAGCAGCCCCCCCTCGGGGTGGAAGACAGATACGCAGTATTTT
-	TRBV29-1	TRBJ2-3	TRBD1	CSSGDSAGQYF	TGCAGCTCTGGGGACAGCGCCGGGCAGTATTTT
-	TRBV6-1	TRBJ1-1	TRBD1	CASSEGQGLNTEAFF	TGTGCCAGCAGTGAAGGACAGGGTTTGAACACTGAAGCTTTCTTT
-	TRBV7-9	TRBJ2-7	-	CASSPHPPAHIRYEQYF	TGTGCCAGCAGCCCCCACCCCCCAGCGCACATAAGGTACGAGCAGTACTTC
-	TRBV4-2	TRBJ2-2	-	CASSQEQGTGELFF	TGTGCCAGCAGCCAAGAACAGGGCACCGGGGAGCTGTTTTTT
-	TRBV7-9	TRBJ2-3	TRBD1	CASSLVGTGMSDTQYF	TGTGCCAGCAGCTTAGTTGGGACAGGGATGTCAGATACGCAGTATTTT
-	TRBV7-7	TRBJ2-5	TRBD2	CASSLTGGRETQYF	TGTGCTAGCAGCTTAACGGGGGGGCGGGAGACCCAGTACTTC
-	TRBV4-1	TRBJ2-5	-	CASSQGRGPGQETQYF	TGCGCCAGCAGCCAAGGGAGGGGGCCGGGACAAGAGACCCAGTACTTC
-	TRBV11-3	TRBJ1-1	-	CASSLEHSQAFF	TGTGCCAGCAGCTTAGAGCACAGCCAAGCTTTCTTT
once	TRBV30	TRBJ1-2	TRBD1	CAYTKGAPVYGYTF	TGTGCCTATACGAAGGGGGCTCCCGTCTATGGCTACACCTTC
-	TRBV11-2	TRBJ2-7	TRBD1	CASSRGQTYEQYF	TGTGCCAGCAGCCGGGGACAGACCTACGAGCAGTACTTC
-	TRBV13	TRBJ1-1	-	CASSLGLGGHTEAFF	TGTGCCAGCAGCTTAGGCCTGGGGGGTCACACTGAAGCTTTCTTT
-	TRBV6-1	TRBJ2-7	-	CASTKWLTDYYEQYF	TGTGCCAGCACCAAATGGCTGACAGATTACTACGAGCAGTACTTC
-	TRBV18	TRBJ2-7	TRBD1	CASSLGQLDSYEQYF	TGTGCCAGCTCACTGGGACAGTTGGATTCCTACGAGCAGTACTTC
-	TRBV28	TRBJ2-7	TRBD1	CASSPLTGAITYEQYF	TGTGCCAGCAGCCCACTTACAGGGGCGATTACCTACGAGCAGTACTTC